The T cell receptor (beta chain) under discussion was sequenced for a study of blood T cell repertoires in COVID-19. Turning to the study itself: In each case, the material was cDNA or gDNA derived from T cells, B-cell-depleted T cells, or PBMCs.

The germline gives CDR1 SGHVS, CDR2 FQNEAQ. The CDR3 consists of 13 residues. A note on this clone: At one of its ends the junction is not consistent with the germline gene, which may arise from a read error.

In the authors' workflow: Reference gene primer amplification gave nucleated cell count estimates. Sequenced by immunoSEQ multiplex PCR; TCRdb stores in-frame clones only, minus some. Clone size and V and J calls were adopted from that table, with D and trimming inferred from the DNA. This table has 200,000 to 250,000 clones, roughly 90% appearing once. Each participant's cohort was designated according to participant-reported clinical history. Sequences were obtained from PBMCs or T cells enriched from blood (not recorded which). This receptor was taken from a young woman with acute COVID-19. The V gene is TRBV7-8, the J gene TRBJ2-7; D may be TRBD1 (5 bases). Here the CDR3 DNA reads TGTGCCAGCAGCTTAGAAGGGGTCCTGGACAAGGTCTTC. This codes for CASSLEGVLDKVF.